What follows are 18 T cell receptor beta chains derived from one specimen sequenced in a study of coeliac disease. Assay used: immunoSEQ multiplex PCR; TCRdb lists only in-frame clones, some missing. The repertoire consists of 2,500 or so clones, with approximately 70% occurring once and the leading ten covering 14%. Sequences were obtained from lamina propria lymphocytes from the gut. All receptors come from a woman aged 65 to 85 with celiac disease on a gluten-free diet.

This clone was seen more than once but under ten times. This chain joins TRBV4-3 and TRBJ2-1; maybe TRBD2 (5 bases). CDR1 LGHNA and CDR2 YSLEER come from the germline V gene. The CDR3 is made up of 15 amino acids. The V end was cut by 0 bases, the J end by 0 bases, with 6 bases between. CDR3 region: CASSQDRGSYNEQFF. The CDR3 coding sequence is TGCGCCAGCAGCCAAGACCGGGGCTCCTACAATGAGCAGTTCTTC.

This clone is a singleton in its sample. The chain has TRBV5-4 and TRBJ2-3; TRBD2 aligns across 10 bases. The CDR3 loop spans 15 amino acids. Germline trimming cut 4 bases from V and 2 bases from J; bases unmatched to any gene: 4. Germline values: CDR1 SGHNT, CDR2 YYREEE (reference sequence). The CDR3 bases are TGTGCCAGCAGCCCGCTAGCGGGAGTCACAGATACGCAGTATTTT. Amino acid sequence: CASSPLAGVTDTQYF.

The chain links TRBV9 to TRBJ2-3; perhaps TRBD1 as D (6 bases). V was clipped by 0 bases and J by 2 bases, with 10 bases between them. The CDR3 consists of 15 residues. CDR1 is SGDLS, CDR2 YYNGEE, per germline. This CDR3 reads CASSVEGVVTDTQYF. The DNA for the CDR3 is TGTGCCAGCAGCGTAGAGGGGGTTGTCACAGATACGCAGTATTTT.

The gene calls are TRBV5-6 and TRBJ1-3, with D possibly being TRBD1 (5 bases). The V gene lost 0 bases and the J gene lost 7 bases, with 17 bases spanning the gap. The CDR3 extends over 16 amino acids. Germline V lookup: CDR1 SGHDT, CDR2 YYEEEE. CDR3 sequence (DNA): TGTGCCAGCAGCTTGGTTACAGGCTCGGTTCGTAACACCATATATTTT. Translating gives CASSLVTGSVRNTIYF.

The CDR3, as DNA: TGTGCCAGCAGCTTGTCCGAAGCGCACAATGAGCAGTTCTTC. It translates to CASSLSEAHNEQFF. This chain joins TRBV11-2 and TRBJ2-1, with D uncertain. Looked up from germline, CDR1 is SGHAT and CDR2 is FQNNGV. Trimming pared 3 bases from V and 5 bases from J, leaving 11 bases between. There are 14 residues in the CDR3.

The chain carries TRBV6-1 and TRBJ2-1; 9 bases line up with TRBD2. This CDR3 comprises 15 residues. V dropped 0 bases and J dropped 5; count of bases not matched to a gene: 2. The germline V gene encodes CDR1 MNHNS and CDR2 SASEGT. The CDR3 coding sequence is TGTGCCAGCAGTGAAGCGCGGGGGGGTGACAATGAGCAGTTCTTC. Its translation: CASSEARGGDNEQFF.

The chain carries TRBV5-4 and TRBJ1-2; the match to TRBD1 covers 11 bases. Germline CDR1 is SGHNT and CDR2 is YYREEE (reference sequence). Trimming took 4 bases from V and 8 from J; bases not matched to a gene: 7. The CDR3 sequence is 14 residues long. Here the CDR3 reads CASSQDRGLRGYTF. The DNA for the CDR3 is TGTGCCAGCAGCCAGGACAGGGGGCTTCGAGGCTACACCTTC.

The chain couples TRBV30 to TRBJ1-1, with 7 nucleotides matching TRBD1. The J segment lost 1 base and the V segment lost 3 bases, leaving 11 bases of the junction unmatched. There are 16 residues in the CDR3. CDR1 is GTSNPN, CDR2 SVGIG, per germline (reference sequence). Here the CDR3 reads CAWRAHEGQWNTEAFF. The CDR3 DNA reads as TGTGCCTGGAGAGCACACGAGGGACAGTGGAACACTGAAGCTTTCTTT.

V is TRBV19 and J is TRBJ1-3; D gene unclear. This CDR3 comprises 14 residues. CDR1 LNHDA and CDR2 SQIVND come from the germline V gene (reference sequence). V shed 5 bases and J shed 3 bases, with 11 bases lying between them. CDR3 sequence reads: CASSSGGVGNTIYF. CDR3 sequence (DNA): TGTGCCAGTAGTTCAGGAGGAGTTGGAAACACCATATATTTT.

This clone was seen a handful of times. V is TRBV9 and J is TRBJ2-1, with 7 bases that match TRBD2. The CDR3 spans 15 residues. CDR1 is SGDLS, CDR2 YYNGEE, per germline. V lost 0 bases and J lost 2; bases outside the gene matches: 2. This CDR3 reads CASSVGGSAYNEQFF. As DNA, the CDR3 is TGTGCCAGCAGCGTAGGCGGGAGCGCCTACAATGAGCAGTTCTTC.

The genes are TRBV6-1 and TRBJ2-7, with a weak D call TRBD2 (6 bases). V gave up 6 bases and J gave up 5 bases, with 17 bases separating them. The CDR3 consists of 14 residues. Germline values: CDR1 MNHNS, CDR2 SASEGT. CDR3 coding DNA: TGTGCCAGCAGAGTCGCTGAGGGGAGGCACGAGCAGTACTTC. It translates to CASRVAEGRHEQYF.

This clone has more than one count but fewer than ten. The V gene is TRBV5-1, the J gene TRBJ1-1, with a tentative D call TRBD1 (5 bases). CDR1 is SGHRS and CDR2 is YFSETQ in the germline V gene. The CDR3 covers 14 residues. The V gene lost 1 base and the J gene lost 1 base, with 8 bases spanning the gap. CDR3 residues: CASSLLTENTEAFF. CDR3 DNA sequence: TGCGCCAGCAGCTTGTTGACAGAGAACACTGAAGCTTTCTTT.

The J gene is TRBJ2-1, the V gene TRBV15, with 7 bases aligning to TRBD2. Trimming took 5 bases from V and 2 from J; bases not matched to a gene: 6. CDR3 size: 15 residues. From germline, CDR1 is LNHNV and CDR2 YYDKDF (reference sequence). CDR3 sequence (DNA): TGTGCCACCAGCGCGCGGGGGATCACCTACAATGAGCAGTTCTTC. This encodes CATSARGITYNEQFF.

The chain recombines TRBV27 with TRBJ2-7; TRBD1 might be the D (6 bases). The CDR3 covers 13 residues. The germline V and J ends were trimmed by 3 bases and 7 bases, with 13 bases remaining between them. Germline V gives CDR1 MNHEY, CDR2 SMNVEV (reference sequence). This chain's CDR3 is CASSLTGRREQYF. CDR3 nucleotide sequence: TGTGCCAGCAGTTTGACAGGTAGGCGGGAGCAGTACTTC.

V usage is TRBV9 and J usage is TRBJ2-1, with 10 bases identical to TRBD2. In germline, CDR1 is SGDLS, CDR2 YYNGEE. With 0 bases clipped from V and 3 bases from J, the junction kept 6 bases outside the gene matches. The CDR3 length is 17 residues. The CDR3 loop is CASSVDSSGGLYNEQFF. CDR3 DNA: TGTGCCAGCAGCGTAGACTCTAGCGGGGGACTCTACAATGAGCAGTTCTTC.

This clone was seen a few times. The CDR3 spells CASSEGQGDTEAFF. The CDR3 nucleotides are TGTGCCAGCAGTGAGGGACAGGGTGACACTGAAGCTTTCTTT. The gene calls are TRBV6-5 and TRBJ1-1; TRBD1 agrees at 9 bases. CDR1 and CDR2 from the germline V gene are MNHEY and SVGAGI. V shed 5 bases, J shed 3 bases, and the junction held 4 bases outside the gene matches. This CDR3 has 14 residues.

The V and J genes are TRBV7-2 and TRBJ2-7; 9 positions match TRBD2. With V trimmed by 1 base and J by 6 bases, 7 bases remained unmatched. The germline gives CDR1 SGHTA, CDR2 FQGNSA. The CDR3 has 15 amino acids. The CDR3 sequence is CASSLELAGSREQYV. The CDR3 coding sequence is TGTGCCAGCAGCTTAGAGCTAGCGGGAAGTCGCGAGCAGTACGTC.

The CDR3 loop is CASSLESSGGWQFF. The CDR3, as DNA: TGCGCCAGCAGCTTGGAGTCTAGCGGGGGGTGGCAGTTCTTC. The V call is TRBV5-1, the J call TRBJ2-1, with 11 nucleotides matching TRBD2. The V gene end was trimmed by 0 bases and the J gene end by 12 bases; junction bases not matched to a gene: 5. In germline, CDR1 is SGHRS, CDR2 YFSETQ. The CDR3 has 14 amino acids.